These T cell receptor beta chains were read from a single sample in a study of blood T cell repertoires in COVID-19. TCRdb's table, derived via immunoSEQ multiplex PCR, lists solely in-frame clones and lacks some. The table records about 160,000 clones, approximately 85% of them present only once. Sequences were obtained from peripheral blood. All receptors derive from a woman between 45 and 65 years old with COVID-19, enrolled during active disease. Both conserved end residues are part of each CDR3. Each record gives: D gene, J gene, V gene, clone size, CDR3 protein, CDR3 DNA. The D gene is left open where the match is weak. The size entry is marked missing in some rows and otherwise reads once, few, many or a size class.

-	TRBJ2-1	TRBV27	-	CASSLFGGEQFF	TGTGCCAGCAGTTTATTCGGGGGTGAGCAGTTCTTC
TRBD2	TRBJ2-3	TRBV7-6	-	CASSPSGGSTDTQYF	TGTGCCAGCAGCCCATCGGGGGGTAGCACAGATACGCAGTATTTT
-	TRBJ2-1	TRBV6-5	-	CASTGGTSSYNEQFF	TGTGCCAGCACCGGCGGAACTAGCTCCTACAATGAGCAGTTCTTC
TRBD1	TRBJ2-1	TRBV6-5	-	CASGTGGANEQFF	TGTGCCAGCGGGACAGGGGGCGCGAATGAGCAGTTCTTC
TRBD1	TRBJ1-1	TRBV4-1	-	CASSRGQQNTEAFF	TGCGCCAGCAGCCGGGGACAGCAGAACACTGAAGCTTTCTTT
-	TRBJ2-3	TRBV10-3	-	CATQSEGGRDTQYF	TGTGCCACCCAGTCTGAGGGGGGGAGGGATACGCAGTATTTT
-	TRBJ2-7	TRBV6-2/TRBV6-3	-	CASSYVGERTGLFSYEQYF	TGTGCCAGCAGTTACGTAGGTGAGAGGACAGGACTATTCTCCTACGAGCAGTACTTC
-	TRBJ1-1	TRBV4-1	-	CASSQDVRVSAFF	TGCGCCAGCAGCCAAGATGTGAGGGTATCGGCTTTCTTT
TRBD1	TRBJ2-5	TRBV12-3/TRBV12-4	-	CASRDRWQETQYF	TGTGCCAGCAGGGACAGGTGGCAAGAGACCCAGTACTTC
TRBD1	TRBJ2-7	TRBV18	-	CASSPPRDRDSYEQYF	TGTGCCAGCTCACCTCCCCGGGACAGGGACTCCTACGAGCAGTACTTC
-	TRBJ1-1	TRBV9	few	CASSVGRNTEAFF	TGTGCCAGCAGCGTAGGCAGGAACACTGAAGCTTTCTTT
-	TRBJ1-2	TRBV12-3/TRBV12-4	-	CASSLSGSYGYTF	TGTGCCAGCAGTCTCAGTGGGAGCTATGGCTACACCTTC